This entry is about one T cell receptor beta chain. The target antigen is unknown. One junction end does not reproduce the germline sequence, and a read error may be involved. This entry belongs to a study of cytomegalovirus exposure and HLA in healthy donors. Notes on the study in general: When analyzed later, a missense DCLRE1C variant was found to be linked to TCR beta V- and J-gene trimming. Highest at DRB1 and lowest at HLA-C, TCR association rates differed among HLA loci in a later analysis.

It was with 60 Vbeta and 13 Jbeta primers that the PCR ran. Generated by immunoSEQ multiplex PCR, the TCRdb table keeps only in-frame clones and is missing some. The sample has about 79,000 clones, approximately 61% seen once. Per the germline V gene, CDR1 is SEHNR and CDR2 is FQNEAQ (reference sequence). The CDR3 has 13 residues. The sample was PBMCs. The chain uses TRBV7-9 and TRBJ1-2; D might be TRBD1 (6 bases). This receptor was taken from a woman aged 50 to 60 in good health and CMV-seropositive. The CDR3 spells CSSSFLNRDGYTF. In DNA form, the CDR3 reads TGTTCCAGCAGCTTTCTGAACAGGGATGGCTACACCTTC. The full variable domain, completed using reference TRBV7-9 and TRBJ1-2, is DTGVSQNPRHKITKRGQNVTFRCDPISEHNRLYWYRQTLGQGPEFLTYFQNEAQLEKSRLLSDRFSAERPKGSFSTLEIQRTEQGDSAMYLCSSSFLNRDGYTFGSGTRLTVV.